The clone carrying this T cell receptor (beta chain) was counted between two and nine times. Its antigen is not known. The data originate from a study of T-cell memory formation after mild COVID-19. Study-wide context: Largely donor-specific sequence clusters came from a couple of donors.

Whole-study results and caveats: Nothing confirmed that second-wave clones peaking on day 37 were specific for SARS-CoV-2. The study found balanced CD4/CD8 in clones contracting day 15 to 85 and a CD4+ lean in later expanders.

Germline V gene data show CDR1 as SGHTA and CDR2 as FQGNSA. CDR3 size: 13 residues. The ends were cut back, 8 bases at V and 2 bases at J, with 12 bases in the middle. 5'RACE with constant-segment primers yielded barcoded, UMI-tagged TCR alpha and TCR beta cDNA libraries. TCRdb used MiXCR to reprocess the 5' RACE reads, holding one entry per CDR3 protein. This sample has approximately 300,000 distinct CDR3 sequences, with over 7% found just once. Material: PBMCs or a T cell subset sorted from them (not recorded which). V usage is TRBV7-2 and J usage is TRBJ1-2; no reliable D call. The sequence came from a man between 18 and 29 years old who had mild COVID-19 (a few samples of this study predate the infection). Cell type and time point are not known. Here the CDR3 reads CASVKWGNYGYTF. The CDR3 DNA follows: TGTGCCAGCGTTAAATGGGGAAACTATGGCTACACCTTC.